One sample yielded the 30 T cell receptor beta chains listed below, sequenced in a study of shared clonotypes between healthy human individuals. The protocol was immunoSEQ multiplex PCR, while the TCRdb copy is restricted to in-frame clones and leaves out a portion. Counted here are approximately 1,000,000 clones, roughly 74% occurring once; the ten biggest clones make up about 0.52%. The specimen sequenced was memory CD4+ T cells from PBMCs. Stated subset: CD45RA-negative fraction. These receptors were obtained from a man aged 18-30 years in good health. Some clones in this sample may be carry-over from other donors' samples.

The V call is TRBV30, the J call TRBJ2-5; 8 bases line up with TRBD2. CDR1 is GTSNPN, CDR2 SVGIG, per germline (reference sequence). The CDR3 loop spans 15 amino acids. V shed 4 bases, J shed 2 bases, and the junction held 9 bases outside the gene matches. The CDR3 coding sequence is TGTGCCTGGAAACCGGGACTAGTACGGCAAGAGACCCAGTACTTC. Its translation: CAWKPGLVRQETQYF.

In the case of this clone: In the same sample, other DNA sequences code for this CDR3. The gene calls are TRBV5-1 and TRBJ2-5; 8 nucleotides match TRBD2. Germline lookup yields CDR1 SGHRS and CDR2 YFSETQ. With 0 bases clipped from V and 5 bases from J, the junction kept 0 bases outside the gene matches. The CDR3 covers 13 residues. CDR3 sequence reads: CASSLGLAETQYF. The CDR3 coding sequence is TGCGCCAGCAGCTTGGGACTAGCGGAGACCCAGTACTTC.

The V call is TRBV19, the J call TRBJ1-4, with TRBD1 as a possible D gene (5 bases). The CDR3 covers 13 residues. Trimming took off 7 bases at V and 8 bases at J, with 14 bases between the two ends. The germline V gene encodes CDR1 LNHDA and CDR2 SQIVND (reference sequence). For the CDR3, the DNA is TGTGCCAGTAACTCAGGGTGGAGGGAAAAACTGTTTTTT. Translated, it gives CASNSGWREKLFF.

As regards this clone: The same CDR3 can be traced to other DNA sequences in this sample. The chain employs TRBV7-3 and TRBJ2-1, with D uncertain. Per germline, CDR1 SGHTA and CDR2 FQGTGA. There are 13 residues in the CDR3. Trimming cost V 1 base and J 4 bases, with 5 bases left between them. DNA of the CDR3: TGTGCCAGCAGCTTAAGTCGGTACAATGAGCAGTTCTTC. It specifies CASSLSRYNEQFF.

The rearrangement uses TRBV23-1 and TRBJ2-1; TRBD2 is a possible D gene (5 bases). TRBV23-1 is flagged as an ORF with uncertain function. V lost 3 bases, J lost 4 bases, and 13 bases lay in between. The CDR3 has 15 amino acids. The DNA for the CDR3 is TGCGCCAGCAGTCAGCTCCGGGAAGATTACAATGAGCAGTTCTTC. Its protein is CASSQLREDYNEQFF.

This clone was detected a few times. The V and J genes are TRBV28 and TRBJ1-2; 10 bases fit TRBD1. CDR3 length: 13 residues. In germline, CDR1 is MDHEN, CDR2 SYDVKM. V dropped 6 bases and J dropped 7; count of bases not matched to a gene: 5. CDR3 in amino acids: CASSRQGAGGYTF. The CDR3 DNA reads TGTGCCAGCAGCCGACAGGGGGCTGGTGGCTACACCTTC.

The gene calls are TRBV5-1 and TRBJ1-2; no reliable D call. Germline V CDR1 and CDR2: SGHRS, YFSETQ. This CDR3 contains 13 residues. The germline V and J ends were trimmed by 2 bases and 6 bases, with 11 bases remaining between them. The chain's CDR3 is CASSLGPENGYTF. CDR3 bases: TGCGCCAGCAGCTTAGGCCCTGAGAATGGCTACACCTTC.

V usage is TRBV9 and J usage is TRBJ1-1; D gene unclear. The CDR3 consists of 16 residues. Trimming took 4 bases from V and 0 from J, leaving 16 bases between them. Germline lookup yields CDR1 SGDLS and CDR2 YYNGEE. CDR3 DNA: TGTGCCAGCAGCTTATTCGAGGCGAGAATGAACACTGAAGCTTTCTTT. Its protein is CASSLFEARMNTEAFF.

J is TRBJ2-7 and V is TRBV6-8; D might be TRBD1 (5 bases). Trimming removed 2 bases at V and 4 bases at J, with 15 bases between. The CDR3 has 15 residues. Germline assignment: CDR1 MNHGY and CDR2 SAAAGT. CDR3 bases: TGTGCCAGCAGTTACGAAAGGGGCTCTACTTACGAGCAGTACTTC. Translated, it gives CASSYERGSTYEQYF.

The gene calls are TRBV6-1 and TRBJ2-7; no firm D call. The CDR3 has 14 residues. V was cut by 6 bases and J by 6 bases, with 18 bases left in between. Germline V CDR1 and CDR2: MNHNS, SASEGT. This chain's CDR3 is CASRSWGPTGEQYF. DNA for the CDR3: TGTGCCAGCAGATCGTGGGGTCCTACCGGCGAGCAGTACTTC.

The chain has TRBV5-4 and TRBJ1-1, with 9 bases identical to TRBD1. Germline CDR1 reads SGHNT; CDR2 reads YYREEE (reference sequence). V shed 4 bases, J shed 1 base, and the junction held 8 bases outside the gene matches. CDR3 length: 16 residues. The CDR3 loop reads CASSLAGTGKNTEAFF. The CDR3 DNA reads TGTGCCAGCAGCCTCGCCGGGACAGGGAAGAACACTGAAGCTTTCTTT.

The chain is built from TRBV28 and TRBJ2-7; TRBD2 matches at 10 bases. Germline V gene sequence: CDR1 MDHEN, CDR2 SYDVKM. With V trimmed by 3 bases and J by 2 bases, 10 bases remained unmatched. The CDR3 contains 17 residues. CDR3 DNA sequence: TGTGCCAGCAGTTTCAGGCTAGCGGGAGCTGGAGCCTACGAGCAGTACTTC. It specifies CASSFRLAGAGAYEQYF.

CDR3 sequence: CASRQGGHSGNTIYF. CDR3 DNA: TGTGCCAGCAGACAAGGGGGTCACTCTGGAAACACCATATATTTT. The chain is built from TRBV28 and TRBJ1-3, with D possibly matching TRBD1 (6 bases). Trimming removed 6 bases at V and 0 bases at J, with 12 bases between. This CDR3 has 15 residues. Germline loops: CDR1 MDHEN, CDR2 SYDVKM.

This chain uses TRBV28 with TRBJ2-7; 8 bases match TRBD1. CDR3 size: 14 residues. Germline assignment: CDR1 MDHEN and CDR2 SYDVKM. The V and J ends lost 7 bases and 0 bases, in that order; junction bases with no gene match: 5. The CDR3 coding sequence is TGTGCCAGCAAGGGGACAGGCAACTCCTACGAGCAGTACTTC. This codes for CASKGTGNSYEQYF. The full variable domain, in which reference TRBV28 and TRBJ2-7 provide the parts outside the CDR3, is DVKVTQSSRYLVKRTGEKVFLECVQDMDHENMFWYRQDPGLGLRLIYFSYDVKMKEKGDIPEGYSVSREKKERFSLILESASTNQTSMYLCASKGTGNSYEQYFGPGTRLTVT.

The genes are TRBV15 and TRBJ2-2; 11 positions agree with TRBD2. CDR3 length: 16 amino acids. Looked up from germline, CDR1 is LNHNV and CDR2 is YYDKDF (reference sequence). V trimming: 1 base; J trimming: 6 bases; junction bases outside the gene matches: 4. The CDR3 spells CATSRVSGRVPGELFF. CDR3 nucleotide sequence: TGTGCCACCAGCAGAGTTAGCGGGAGGGTTCCCGGGGAGCTGTTTTTT.

The chain is built from TRBV19 and TRBJ1-4, with no clear D. Germline V CDR1 and CDR2: LNHDA, SQIVND (reference sequence). V was clipped by 3 bases and J by 3 bases, with 5 bases between them. The CDR3 runs to 13 residues. CDR3 amino acids: CASSMRANEKLFF. The DNA for the CDR3 is TGTGCCAGTAGTATGCGGGCTAATGAAAAACTGTTTTTT.

The chain has TRBV29-1 and TRBJ1-5; 7 nucleotides agree with TRBD1. The CDR3 has 13 amino acids. V shed 4 bases, J shed 2 bases, and the junction held 2 bases outside the gene matches. Germline V lookup: CDR1 SQVTM, CDR2 ANQGSEA. The CDR3, as DNA: TGCAGCGTTGGACAGGGCGGCAATCAGCCCCAGCATTTT. Translation: CSVGQGGNQPQHF.

The V gene is TRBV10-2, the J gene TRBJ2-1; D remains unclear. This CDR3 has 11 amino acids. Germline CDR1 and CDR2: WSHSY and SAAADI. With 8 bases removed from V and 6 bases from J, the gap between germline ends came to 8 bases. This chain's CDR3 is CASRLGNEQFF. The DNA for the CDR3 is TGCGCCAGCCGCCTAGGCAATGAGCAGTTCTTC.

This clone showed up just a few times. This chain connects TRBV27 to TRBJ2-1, with 10 bases lining up with TRBD2. This CDR3 is 16 amino acids long. The V gene end was trimmed by 5 bases and the J gene end by 8 bases; junction bases not matched to a gene: 12. CDR1 MNHEY and CDR2 SMNVEV come from the germline V gene (reference sequence). The CDR3 DNA reads TGTGCCAGCAGTCGCGTATTTGCTAGCGGGAGCCATGAGCAGTTCTTC. It is translated as CASSRVFASGSHEQFF.

V is TRBV7-3 and J is TRBJ2-2; 11 nucleotides match TRBD2. The CDR3 length is 16 residues. CDR1 and CDR2 (germline): SGHTA, FQGTGA. Trimming removed 7 bases from V and 4 bases from J; junction bases left unmatched: 8. The CDR3 here is CASTYSGRGSTGELFF. The DNA of the CDR3 is TGTGCCAGCACCTATAGCGGGAGGGGCAGCACCGGGGAGCTGTTTTTT.

The chain couples TRBV28 to TRBJ2-7, with D possibly TRBD1 on 5 matching bases. The germline V gene has CDR1 MDHEN and CDR2 SYDVKM. There are 15 residues in the CDR3. V was cut by 3 bases and J by 1 base, with 13 bases left in between. The CDR3 DNA follows: TGTGCCAGCAGTTTCGTGCAGGGTTGGTCCTACGAGCAGTACTTC. Amino acids: CASSFVQGWSYEQYF.

This chain uses TRBV9 with TRBJ2-7, with D unresolved. V lost 5 bases to trimming and J lost 0 bases, with 12 bases between them. CDR1 is SGDLS and CDR2 is YYNGEE in the germline V gene. This CDR3 is 14 amino acids long. The CDR3 region has the DNA TGTGCCAGCAGTAAGACGCGAAGCTCCTACGAGCAGTACTTC. This codes for CASSKTRSSYEQYF.

The chain combines TRBV9 with TRBJ2-2; D is ambiguous. V lost 4 bases and J lost 1, with 20 bases in between. Germline loops: CDR1 SGDLS, CDR2 YYNGEE. CDR3 size: 18 residues. The CDR3 reads CASSPFGPWALNTGELFF. The CDR3 DNA reads as TGTGCCAGCAGCCCCTTCGGCCCCTGGGCCCTGAACACCGGGGAGCTGTTTTTT.

The rearrangement joins TRBV19 to TRBJ1-2, with a weak D call TRBD1 (6 bases). CDR3 length: 17 amino acids. The germline gives CDR1 LNHDA, CDR2 SQIVND (reference sequence). Deletions cut 2 bases from V and 4 bases from J, with 20 bases between. DNA for the CDR3: TGTGCCAGTAGTATAAGGGACACAGGTACCCCGGGCTATGGCTACACCTTC. This codes for CASSIRDTGTPGYGYTF.

The rearrangement uses TRBV27 and TRBJ2-7; 8 bases line up with TRBD2. Germline trimming cut 5 bases from V and 4 bases from J; bases unmatched to any gene: 7. Germline CDR1 reads MNHEY; CDR2 reads SMNVEV (reference sequence). The CDR3 consists of 14 residues. The CDR3 loop reads CASSPPPGGYEQYF. The CDR3 DNA is TGTGCCAGCAGTCCCCCACCGGGAGGGTACGAGCAGTACTTC.

V usage is TRBV7-7 and J usage is TRBJ2-2, with D perhaps matching TRBD2 (5 bases). Between the trimmed V and J ends, which lost 6 bases and 4 bases, there was a span of 9 bases. The CDR3 loop spans 13 amino acids. Germline V gene sequence: CDR1 SSHAT, CDR2 FNYEAQ (reference sequence). The CDR3 DNA follows: TGTGCCAGCAGTTTAACTAGCACCGGGGAGCTGTTTTTT. It specifies CASSLTSTGELFF.

The chain carries TRBV2 and TRBJ2-1; the D is unclear. V was pared by 6 bases and J by 6 bases, with 12 bases between. CDR1 and CDR2 (germline): SNHLY, FYNNEI. This CDR3 comprises 13 residues. The CDR3 DNA sequence: TGTGCCAGCAGGGGCCCAGTGCCCAATGAGCAGTTCTTC. It yields the protein CASRGPVPNEQFF.

This clone was found once. V usage is TRBV4-2 and J usage is TRBJ1-3; D is unresolved. CDR1 and CDR2 (germline): LGHNA, YNFKEQ. Trimming took off 0 bases at V and 3 bases at J, with 6 bases between the two ends. The CDR3 loop spans 14 amino acids. The CDR3 spells CASSQDSGGNTIYF. CDR3 DNA: TGTGCCAGCAGCCAAGATAGCGGTGGAAACACCATATATTTT.

V gene TRBV29-1 combines with J gene TRBJ1-1; D unresolved. V lost 6 bases and J 6 bases, leaving 11 bases between the germline ends. The germline CDR1 and CDR2 sequences are SQVTM and ANQGSEA. CDR3 length equals 11 residues. The chain's CDR3 is CSVRLVSEAFF. The CDR3 DNA is TGCAGCGTCCGGCTTGTTTCTGAAGCTTTCTTT. The full variable domain, in which reference TRBV29-1 and TRBJ1-1 provide the parts outside the CDR3, is SAVISQKPSRDICQRGTSLTIQCQVDSQVTMMFWYRQQPGQSLTLIATANQGSEATYESGFVIDKFPISRPNLTFSTLTVSNMSPEDSSIYLCSVRLVSEAFFGQGTRLTVV.

This clone was detected a few times. V is TRBV5-6 and J is TRBJ1-3, with TRBD1 as a possible D gene (5 bases). CDR1 SGHDT and CDR2 YYEEEE come from the germline V gene. This CDR3 is 15 amino acids long. Trimming shortened V by 4 bases and J by 4 bases, and 15 bases separated the two germline ends. The CDR3 DNA sequence: TGTGCCAGCAGCGGGGACGGCCGTGCGGGAAACACCATATATTTT. This translates into CASSGDGRAGNTIYF.